The 13 T cell receptor beta chains in this list originate from one sample, sequenced in a study of shared clonotypes between healthy human individuals. TCRdb's copy holds only in-frame clones and misses some; the assay was immunoSEQ multiplex PCR. This sample yields about 79,000 clones, of which about 64% are seen a single time; roughly 56% belongs to the top ten. The sequenced sample was memory CD8+ T cells sorted from blood. Subset noted: CD45RO+ cells pooled with CCR7-negative TemRA cells. The receptors were sampled from a man aged 25-45 years in good health.

This chain joins TRBV6-1 and TRBJ1-4; a weak D match, TRBD1 (5 bases). The germline V gene encodes CDR1 MNHNS and CDR2 SASEGT. The germline V and J ends were trimmed by 1 base and 7 bases, with 13 bases remaining between them. The CDR3 extends over 15 amino acids. CDR3 sequence reads: CASSEGSGTVEKLFF. The CDR3, as DNA: TGTGCCAGCAGTGAAGGGTCCGGGACGGTTGAAAAACTGTTTTTT.

This clone was picked up a small number of times. The chain combines TRBV6-5 with TRBJ2-7; 11 bases align to TRBD1. Germline V gene lookup returns CDR1 MNHEY and CDR2 SVGAGI. The CDR3 has 14 amino acids. J lost 3 bases, V lost 5 bases, and 3 bases had no gene match. For the CDR3, the DNA is TGTGCCAGCAGTCAAGGGACAGGGGGCTACGAGCAGTACTTC. Translated, it gives CASSQGTGGYEQYF.

This clone was observed a handful of times. The chain has TRBV10-3 and TRBJ1-5; D not certain. From germline, CDR1 is ENHRY and CDR2 SYGVKD. The V gene lost 0 bases and the J gene lost 5 bases, with 14 bases spanning the gap. This CDR3 is built from 16 residues. The CDR3: CAISESISVGDQPQHF. In DNA form, the CDR3 reads TGTGCCATCAGTGAGTCTATCTCGGTCGGGGATCAGCCCCAGCATTTT.

This clone appeared once. The V gene is TRBV6-5, the J gene TRBJ1-1, with D tentatively TRBD1 (5 bases). Trimming removed 5 bases at V and 3 bases at J, with 10 bases between. CDR1 and CDR2 (germline): MNHEY, SVGAGI. The CDR3 totals 13 residues. The CDR3 region is CASSITGDTEAFF. CDR3 sequence (DNA): TGTGCCAGCAGTATCACGGGGGACACTGAAGCTTTCTTT.

The chain couples TRBV9 to TRBJ2-3; D call uncertain. CDR1 is SGDLS, CDR2 YYNGEE, per germline. The CDR3 runs to 15 residues. V shed 7 bases and J shed 0 bases, with 15 bases lying between them. CDR3 protein: CASAEAASSTDTQYF. CDR3 DNA sequence: TGTGCCAGCGCCGAGGCAGCGTCGAGCACAGATACGCAGTATTTT. Together with reference TRBV9 and TRBJ2-3, the CDR3 gives the full variable domain: DSGVTQTPKHLITATGQRVTLRCSPRSGDLSVYWYQQSLDQGLQFLIQYYNGEERAKGNILERFSAQQFPDLHSELNLSSLELGDSALYFCASAEAASSTDTQYFGPGTRLTVL.

The chain recombines TRBV5-6 with TRBJ2-1, with TRBD2 matching 10 bases. The CDR3 length is 15 residues. V lost 5 bases and J lost 3; bases outside the gene matches: 5. The germline V gene encodes CDR1 SGHDT and CDR2 YYEEEE. The CDR3 spells CASRASGSFYNEQFF. The DNA of the CDR3 is TGTGCCAGCAGGGCTAGCGGGAGCTTCTACAATGAGCAGTTCTTC.

Note on this clone: Different DNA sequences within this sample yield the same CDR3. The chain employs TRBV9 and TRBJ2-7, with D maybe TRBD1 (5 bases). Trimming removed 0 bases at V and 3 bases at J, with 10 bases between. The CDR3 contains 14 residues. Looked up from germline, CDR1 is SGDLS and CDR2 is YYNGEE. This CDR3 reads CASSVGGQGYEQYF. The CDR3 DNA follows: TGTGCCAGCAGCGTAGGGGGCCAGGGCTACGAGCAGTACTTC.

The chain uses TRBV5-8 and TRBJ2-1; possible D gene TRBD2, 6 bases. Deletions cut 0 bases from V and 7 bases from J, with 11 bases between. Germline values: CDR1 SGHTS, CDR2 YDEGEE. The CDR3 sequence is 14 residues long. The CDR3 reads CASSLVAGGNEQFF. CDR3 coding DNA: TGTGCCAGCAGCTTGGTCGCAGGAGGGAATGAGCAGTTCTTC.

This clone was seen at least ten times. This chain links TRBV2 with TRBJ2-5; 8 positions agree with TRBD1. CDR1 SNHLY and CDR2 FYNNEI come from the germline V gene. The CDR3 runs to 15 residues. V trimming: 9 bases; J trimming: 0 bases; junction bases outside the gene matches: 9. The CDR3 loop reads CASTGQGGYQETQYF. The CDR3 DNA reads as TGTGCCAGTACAGGACAGGGCGGGTACCAAGAGACCCAGTACTTC.

The rearrangement uses TRBV27 and TRBJ2-1, with TRBD1 matching over 7 bases. The CDR3 has 15 residues. V lost 6 bases, J lost 9 bases, and 14 bases stayed unmatched. CDR1 is MNHEY and CDR2 is SMNVEV in the germline V gene (reference sequence). The CDR3 is CASSYLPGRQGEQFF. In DNA, the CDR3 is TGTGCCAGCAGCTATCTTCCGGGACGACAGGGTGAGCAGTTCTTC.

Concerning this clone: The limits of the CDR3 on the DNA are not certain, so only TCRdb's listed CDR3 is given. The rearrangement joins TRBV28 to TRBJ2-7. Germline V gives CDR1 MDHEN, CDR2 SYDVKM. Counting both end residues, the CDR3 totals 13 amino acids. The CDR3 sequence is CASSFGAGDEQYF.

With regard to this clone: A far bigger clonotype differs at one base, so this is likely a read error. Distinct nucleotide sequences in the sample also encode this CDR3. This rearrangement joins TRBV6-4 to TRBJ2-1; D ambiguous. Germline loops: CDR1 MRHNA, CDR2 SNTAGT. The V end was cut by 3 bases, the J end by 5 bases, with 8 bases between. This CDR3 region has 13 residues. As DNA, the CDR3 is TGTGCCAGCAGTGATTCGGACGACAATGAGCAGTTCTTC. Its protein is CASSDSDDNEQFF.

The CDR3 bases are TGTGCCAGCACCCTTCGACAGGGGGCGCTTGGAGAGCAGTACTTC. It encodes CASTLRQGALGEQYF. The chain has TRBV27 and TRBJ2-7; TRBD1 matches 10 bases. CDR1 is MNHEY, CDR2 SMNVEV, per germline (reference sequence). The V and J ends lost 7 bases and 7 bases, in that order; junction bases with no gene match: 13. The CDR3 covers 15 residues.